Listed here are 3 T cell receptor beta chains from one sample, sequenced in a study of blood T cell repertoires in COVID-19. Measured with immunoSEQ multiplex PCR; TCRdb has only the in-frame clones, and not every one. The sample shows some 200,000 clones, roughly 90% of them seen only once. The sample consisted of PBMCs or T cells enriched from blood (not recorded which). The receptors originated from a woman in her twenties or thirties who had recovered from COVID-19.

The CDR3 sequence is CASSLELANTGELFF. The CDR3 region has the DNA TGTGCCAGCAGCTTGGAACTGGCGAACACCGGGGAGCTGTTTTTT. The gene calls are TRBV5-4 and TRBJ2-2; D not resolved. This CDR3 is built from 15 residues. Per the germline V gene, CDR1 is SGHNT and CDR2 is YYREEE (reference sequence). The germline V and J ends were trimmed by 0 bases and 0 bases, with 6 bases remaining between them.

Here the CDR3 DNA reads TGTGCCAGCAGCCCCACGAGGCCGAACACCGGGGAGCTGTTTTTT. It translates to CASSPTRPNTGELFF. The chain has TRBV7-2 and TRBJ2-2; D remains ambiguous. The germline V and J ends were trimmed by 5 bases and 0 bases, with 10 bases remaining between them. Germline values: CDR1 SGHTA, CDR2 FQGNSA. This CDR3 has 15 amino acids.

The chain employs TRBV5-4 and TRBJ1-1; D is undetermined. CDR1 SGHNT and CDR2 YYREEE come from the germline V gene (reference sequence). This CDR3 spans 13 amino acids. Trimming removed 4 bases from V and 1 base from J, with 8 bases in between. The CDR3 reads CASSRGPNTEAFF. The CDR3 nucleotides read TGTGCCAGCAGCCGCGGGCCGAACACTGAAGCTTTCTTT.